This T cell receptor (beta chain) was captured in a study of cytomegalovirus exposure and HLA in healthy donors. Amplification used 60 Vbeta primers and 13 Jbeta primers. Methods used by the authors: Around 10 million shared chains were among tens of millions of unique TCR beta chains counted in a later analysis. The protocol was immunoSEQ multiplex PCR, while the TCRdb copy is restricted to in-frame clones and leaves out a portion. V and J calls and clone size are as listed in that table; D and trimming were resolved from the DNA. The data contain 150,000 to 250,000 clones, 70% to 80% of them seen just once; the ten biggest clones take up 3.5% to 5%. V lost 4 bases and J 2 bases, leaving 12 bases between the germline ends. The germline V gene encodes CDR1 SGHRS and CDR2 YFSETQ. This CDR3 has 14 residues.

What was sequenced was PBMCs. The chain carries TRBV5-1 and TRBJ2-5; a weak D match, TRBD1 (5 bases). The origin of this receptor is a woman aged 25 to 39 in good health and CMV-seropositive. CDR3 sequence: CASSASTVQETQYF. The CDR3 bases are TGCGCCAGCAGCGCATCGACAGTACAAGAGACCCAGTACTTC.